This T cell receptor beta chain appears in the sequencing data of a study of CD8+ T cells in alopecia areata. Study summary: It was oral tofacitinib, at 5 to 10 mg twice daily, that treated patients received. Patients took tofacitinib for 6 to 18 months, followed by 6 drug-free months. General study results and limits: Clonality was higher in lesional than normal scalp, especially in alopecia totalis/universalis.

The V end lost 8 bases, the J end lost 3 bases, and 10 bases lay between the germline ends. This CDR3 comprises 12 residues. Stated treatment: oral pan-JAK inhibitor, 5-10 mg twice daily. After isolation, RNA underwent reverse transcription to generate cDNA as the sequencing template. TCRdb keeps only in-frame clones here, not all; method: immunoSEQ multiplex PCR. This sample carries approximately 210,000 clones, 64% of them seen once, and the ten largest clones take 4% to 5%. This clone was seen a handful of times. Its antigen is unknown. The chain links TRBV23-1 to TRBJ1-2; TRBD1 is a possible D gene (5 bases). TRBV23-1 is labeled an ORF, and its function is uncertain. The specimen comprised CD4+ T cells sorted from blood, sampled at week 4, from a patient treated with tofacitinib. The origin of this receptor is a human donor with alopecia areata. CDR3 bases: TGCGCCAGCCGGCAGGGTGACTATGGCTACACCTTC. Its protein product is CASRQGDYGYTF.